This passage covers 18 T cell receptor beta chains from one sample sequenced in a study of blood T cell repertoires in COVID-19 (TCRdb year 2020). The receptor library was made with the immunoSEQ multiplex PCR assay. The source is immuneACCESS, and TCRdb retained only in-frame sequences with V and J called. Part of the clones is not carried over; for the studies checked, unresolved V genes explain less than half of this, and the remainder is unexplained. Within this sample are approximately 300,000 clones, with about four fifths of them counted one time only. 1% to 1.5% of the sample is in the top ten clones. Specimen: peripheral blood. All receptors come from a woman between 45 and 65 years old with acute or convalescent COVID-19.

Written as DNA, the CDR3 is TGTGCCAGCAGCCGGACTGAGTCTCAAGAGACCCAGTACTTC. It codes for CASSRTESQETQYF. The chain couples TRBV5-4 to TRBJ2-5; D perhaps matches TRBD2 (5 bases). V shed 4 bases and J shed 2 bases, with 12 bases lying between them. CDR3 length equals 14 residues. The germline CDR1 and CDR2 sequences are SGHNT and YYREEE (reference sequence).

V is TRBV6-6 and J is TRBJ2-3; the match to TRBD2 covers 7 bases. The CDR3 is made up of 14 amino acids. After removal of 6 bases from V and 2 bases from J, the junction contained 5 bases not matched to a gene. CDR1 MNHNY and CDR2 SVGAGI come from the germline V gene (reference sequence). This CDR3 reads CASRVSGITDTQYF. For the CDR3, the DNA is TGTGCCAGCAGAGTAAGCGGGATCACAGATACGCAGTATTTT.

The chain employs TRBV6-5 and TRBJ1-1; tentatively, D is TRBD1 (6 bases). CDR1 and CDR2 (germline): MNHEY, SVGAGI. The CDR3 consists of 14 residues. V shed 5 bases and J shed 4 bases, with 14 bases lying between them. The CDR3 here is CASSINRAATEAFF. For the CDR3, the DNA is TGTGCCAGCAGTATAAACAGGGCCGCCACTGAAGCTTTCTTT.

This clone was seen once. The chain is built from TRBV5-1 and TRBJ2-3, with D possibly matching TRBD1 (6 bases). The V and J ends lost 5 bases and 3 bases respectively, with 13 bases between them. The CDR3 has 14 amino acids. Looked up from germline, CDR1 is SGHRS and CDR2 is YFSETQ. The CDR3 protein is CASSHPGQTDTQYF. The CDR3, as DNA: TGCGCCAGCAGTCACCCCGGACAGACAGATACGCAGTATTTT.

In DNA form, the CDR3 reads TGTGCCAGCAGTGATGTAAGGGCTAGCGGGGTAGTACCGCAAGAGACCCAGTACTTC. This codes for CASSDVRASGVVPQETQYF. The chain has TRBV2 and TRBJ2-5; 9 bases fit TRBD2. With V trimmed by 3 bases and J by 2 bases, 16 bases remained unmatched. The CDR3 runs to 19 residues. Germline CDR1 and CDR2: SNHLY and FYNNEI.

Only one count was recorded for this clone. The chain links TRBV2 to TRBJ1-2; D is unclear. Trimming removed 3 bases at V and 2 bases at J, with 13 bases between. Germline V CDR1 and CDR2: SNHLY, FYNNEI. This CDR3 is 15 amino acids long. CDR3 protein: CASSEVAETNYGYTF. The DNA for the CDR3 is TGTGCCAGCAGTGAGGTAGCCGAGACGAACTATGGCTACACCTTC. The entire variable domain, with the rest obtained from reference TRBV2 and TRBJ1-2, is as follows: EPEVTQTPSHQVTQMGQEVILRCVPISNHLYFYWYRQILGQKVEFLVSFYNNEISEKSEIFDDQFSVERPDGSNFTLKIRSTKLEDSAMYFCASSEVAETNYGYTFGSGTRLTVV.

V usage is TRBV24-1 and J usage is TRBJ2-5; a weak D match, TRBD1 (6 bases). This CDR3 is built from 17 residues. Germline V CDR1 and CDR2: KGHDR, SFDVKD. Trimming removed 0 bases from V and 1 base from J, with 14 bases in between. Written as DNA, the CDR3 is TGTGCCACCAGTGATTTGAGTGGGCAGGGGCTCCAAGAGACCCAGTACTTC. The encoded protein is CATSDLSGQGLQETQYF.

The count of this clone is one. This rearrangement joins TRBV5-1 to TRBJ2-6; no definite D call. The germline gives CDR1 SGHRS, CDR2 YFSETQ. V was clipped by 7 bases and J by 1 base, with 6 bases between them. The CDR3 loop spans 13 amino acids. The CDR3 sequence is CASRTSGANVLTF. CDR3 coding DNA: TGCGCCAGCCGTACTTCTGGGGCCAACGTCCTGACTTTC.

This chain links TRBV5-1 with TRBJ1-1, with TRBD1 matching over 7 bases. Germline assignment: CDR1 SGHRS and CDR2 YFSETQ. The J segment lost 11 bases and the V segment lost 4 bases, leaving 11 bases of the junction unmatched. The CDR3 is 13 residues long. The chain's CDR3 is CASSPIPGGQAFF. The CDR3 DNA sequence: TGCGCCAGCAGCCCCATCCCAGGGGGGCAGGCTTTCTTT. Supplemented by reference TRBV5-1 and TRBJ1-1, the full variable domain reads KAGVTQTPRYLIKTRGQQVTLSCSPISGHRSVSWYQQTPGQGLQFLFEYFSETQRNKGNFPGRFSGRQFSNSRSEMNVSTLELGDSALYLCASSPIPGGQAFFGQGTRLTVV.

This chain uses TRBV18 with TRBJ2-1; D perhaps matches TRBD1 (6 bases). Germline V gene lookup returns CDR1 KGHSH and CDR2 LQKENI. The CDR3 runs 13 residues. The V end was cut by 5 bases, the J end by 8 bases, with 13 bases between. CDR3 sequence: CASSRYRVDEQFF. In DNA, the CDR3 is TGTGCCAGCTCAAGATACAGGGTCGATGAGCAGTTCTTC.

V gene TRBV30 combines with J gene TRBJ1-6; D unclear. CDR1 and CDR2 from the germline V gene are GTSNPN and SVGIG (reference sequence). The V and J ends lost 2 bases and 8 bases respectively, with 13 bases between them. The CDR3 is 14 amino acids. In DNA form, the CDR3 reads TGTGCCTGGAGTATAGGAGGGAGCGATTCACCCCTCCACTTT. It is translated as CAWSIGGSDSPLHF.

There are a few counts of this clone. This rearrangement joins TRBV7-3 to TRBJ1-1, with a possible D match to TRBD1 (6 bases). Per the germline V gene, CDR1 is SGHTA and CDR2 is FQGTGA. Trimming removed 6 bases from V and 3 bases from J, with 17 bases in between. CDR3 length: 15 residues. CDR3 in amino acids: CASRQTGALDTEAFF. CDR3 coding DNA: TGTGCCAGCAGACAGACAGGAGCCTTGGACACTGAAGCTTTCTTT.

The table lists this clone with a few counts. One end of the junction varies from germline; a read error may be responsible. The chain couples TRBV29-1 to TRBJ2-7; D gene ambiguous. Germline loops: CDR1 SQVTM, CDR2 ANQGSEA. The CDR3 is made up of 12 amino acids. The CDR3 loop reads CSVEGDSYEQYF. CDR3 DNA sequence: TGCAGCGTCGAAGGAGACTCCTACGAGCAGTACTTC.

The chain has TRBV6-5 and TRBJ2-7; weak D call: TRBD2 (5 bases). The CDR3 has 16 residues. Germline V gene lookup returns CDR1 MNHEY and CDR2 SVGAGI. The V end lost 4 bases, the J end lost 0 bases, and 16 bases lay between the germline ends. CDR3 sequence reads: CASSSYATGSSYEQYF. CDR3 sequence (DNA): TGTGCCAGCAGTTCCTACGCGACTGGGAGCTCCTACGAGCAGTACTTC.

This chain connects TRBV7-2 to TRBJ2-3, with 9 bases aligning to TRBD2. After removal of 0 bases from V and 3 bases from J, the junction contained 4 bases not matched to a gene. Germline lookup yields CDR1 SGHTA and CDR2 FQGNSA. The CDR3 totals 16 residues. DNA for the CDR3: TGTGCCAGCAGCTTAGCGGCGGGAGGGATTACAGATACGCAGTATTTT. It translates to CASSLAAGGITDTQYF. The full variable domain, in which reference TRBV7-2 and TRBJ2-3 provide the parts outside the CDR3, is GAGVSQSPSNKVTEKGKDVELRCDPISGHTALYWYRQSLGQGLEFLIYFQGNSAPDKSGLPSDRFSAERTGGSVSTLTIQRTQQEDSAVYLCASSLAAGGITDTQYFGPGTRLTVL.

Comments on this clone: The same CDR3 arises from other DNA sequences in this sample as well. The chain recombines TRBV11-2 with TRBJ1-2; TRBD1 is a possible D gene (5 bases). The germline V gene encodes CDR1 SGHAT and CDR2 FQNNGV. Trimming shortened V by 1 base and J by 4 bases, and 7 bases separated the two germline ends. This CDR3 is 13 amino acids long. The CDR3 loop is CASSLAGIYGYTF. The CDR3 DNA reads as TGTGCCAGCAGCTTAGCAGGGATCTATGGCTACACCTTC.

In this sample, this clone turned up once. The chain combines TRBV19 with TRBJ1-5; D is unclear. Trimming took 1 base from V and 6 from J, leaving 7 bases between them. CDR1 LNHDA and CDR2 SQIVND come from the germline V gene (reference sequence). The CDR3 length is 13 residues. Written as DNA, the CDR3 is TGTGCCAGTAGTATAGGCCCAGTTCAGCCCCAGCATTTT. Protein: CASSIGPVQPQHF.

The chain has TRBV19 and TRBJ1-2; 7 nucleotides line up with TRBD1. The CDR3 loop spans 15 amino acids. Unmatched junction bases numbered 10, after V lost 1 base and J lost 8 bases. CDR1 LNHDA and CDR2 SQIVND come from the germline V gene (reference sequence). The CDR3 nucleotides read TGTGCCAGTAGTATAGGATTACAGGGGATGCGGGGCTACACCTTC. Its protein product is CASSIGLQGMRGYTF.